The 27 T cell receptor beta chains reported below all come from one sample, sequenced in a study of blood T cell repertoires in COVID-19 (TCRdb year 2020). The library was produced with the immunoSEQ multiplex PCR assay. Drawn from immuneACCESS, this table holds only the in-frame rearrangements with V and J called that TCRdb kept. Clones are partly lost; checked studies trace under half to an unresolved V gene and leave the rest unexplained. For this sample the table gives 150,000 to 200,000 clones, of which 88% were detected only once. The top ten constitute around 9.5% of the sample. Input material: PBMCs or T cells enriched from blood (not recorded which). Receptors were obtained from a woman younger than 35 who had recovered from COVID-19.

V gene TRBV27 combines with J gene TRBJ2-7; the match to TRBD2 covers 12 bases. The CDR3 covers 16 residues. V lost 2 bases, J lost 1 base, and 3 bases stayed unmatched. CDR1 is MNHEY and CDR2 is SMNVEV in the germline V gene (reference sequence). CDR3 in amino acids: CASSLLGTSGSYEQYF. In nucleotides, the CDR3 is TGTGCCAGCAGTTTACTAGGGACTAGCGGGTCCTACGAGCAGTACTTC.

The J gene is TRBJ1-1, the V gene TRBV5-5; D not resolved. Deletions cut 4 bases from V and 7 bases from J, with 8 bases between. The CDR3 length is 11 residues. The V gene's germline CDR1 is SGHKS and CDR2 YYEKEE (reference sequence). CDR3 residues: CASSPLVEAFF. The CDR3 coding sequence is TGTGCCAGCAGCCCGCTAGTTGAAGCTTTCTTT.

The chain uses TRBV19 and TRBJ1-2; 9 bases agree with TRBD1. This CDR3 is 14 amino acids long. V shed 7 bases, J shed 3 bases, and the junction held 6 bases outside the gene matches. From germline, CDR1 is LNHDA and CDR2 SQIVND (reference sequence). CDR3 loop: CASTWDRDDYGYTF. Written as DNA, the CDR3 is TGTGCCAGTACCTGGGACAGGGACGACTATGGCTACACCTTC.

The chain employs TRBV5-1 and TRBJ1-1; D is unclear. The CDR3 has 13 amino acids. Germline CDR1 reads SGHRS; CDR2 reads YFSETQ. The germline V and J ends were trimmed by 4 bases and 2 bases, with 9 bases remaining between them. This chain's CDR3 is CASSGQVNTEAFF. In DNA, the CDR3 is TGCGCCAGCAGCGGTCAGGTTAACACTGAAGCTTTCTTT.

A single count supports this clone. This sequence joins TRBV28 and TRBJ2-3; perhaps TRBD2 as D (6 bases). The V end lost 6 bases, the J end lost 6 bases, and 13 bases lay between the germline ends. The CDR3 is made up of 13 amino acids. Germline CDR1 is MDHEN and CDR2 is SYDVKM. Here the CDR3 reads CASSQSGVDTQYF. As DNA, the CDR3 is TGTGCCAGCAGCCAGTCGGGAGTCGATACGCAGTATTTT.

This rearrangement joins TRBV29-1 to TRBJ1-1, with 10 bases aligning to TRBD1. This CDR3 comprises 13 residues. The germline V gene encodes CDR1 SQVTM and CDR2 ANQGSEA. The V gene end was trimmed by 6 bases and the J gene end by 10 bases; junction bases not matched to a gene: 11. The DNA for the CDR3 is TGCAGCGTCAACTCGGGACAGGGGAGGGGAGCTTTCTTT. It is translated as CSVNSGQGRGAFF. Using reference TRBV29-1 and TRBJ1-1 for the parts outside the CDR3, the full variable domain is SAVISQKPSRDICQRGTSLTIQCQVDSQVTMMFWYRQQPGQSLTLIATANQGSEATYESGFVIDKFPISRPNLTFSTLTVSNMSPEDSSIYLCSVNSGQGRGAFFGQGTRLTVV.

The V and J genes are TRBV2 and TRBJ2-1, with 8 bases aligning to TRBD2. Germline V gene lookup returns CDR1 SNHLY and CDR2 FYNNEI. J lost 0 bases, V lost 5 bases, and 6 bases had no gene match. The CDR3 covers 16 residues. CDR3 protein: CASSYRLASSYNEQFF. CDR3 nucleotide sequence: TGTGCCAGCAGTTATCGACTAGCGAGCTCCTACAATGAGCAGTTCTTC.

The gene calls are TRBV4-2 and TRBJ2-3; 8 bases are shared with TRBD2. The V gene end was trimmed by 2 bases and the J gene end by 3 bases; junction bases not matched to a gene: 4. The CDR3 length is 15 residues. Germline V gives CDR1 LGHNA, CDR2 YNFKEQ. DNA of the CDR3: TGTGCCAGCAGCCAACGACTAGCGACGACAGATACGCAGTATTTT. Translating it yields CASSQRLATTDTQYF.

Remarks on this clone: The sample carries other DNA sequences with the same CDR3. V usage is TRBV7-2 and J usage is TRBJ2-6; D remains ambiguous. The V and J ends lost 1 base and 0 bases respectively, with 10 bases between them. The CDR3 runs to 17 residues. Germline V gene sequence: CDR1 SGHTA, CDR2 FQGNSA. CDR3 nucleotides: TGTGCCAGCAGCTTAGTTGGGCAGAACTCTGGGGCCAACGTCCTGACTTTC. Translated: CASSLVGQNSGANVLTF. Full variable domain (remainder filled in from reference TRBV7-2 and TRBJ2-6): GAGVSQSPSNKVTEKGKDVELRCDPISGHTALYWYRQSLGQGLEFLIYFQGNSAPDKSGLPSDRFSAERTGGSVSTLTIQRTQQEDSAVYLCASSLVGQNSGANVLTFGAGSRLTVL.

CDR3 DNA: TGTGCCAGCAGCTTTTCCCGGGGGTCTTTCACCGGGGAGCTGTTTTTT. This gives the protein CASSFSRGSFTGELFF. The V call is TRBV11-2, the J call TRBJ2-2; weak D call: TRBD2 (6 bases). The V gene lost 3 bases and the J gene lost 4 bases, with 15 bases spanning the gap. The CDR3 length is 16 residues. CDR1 and CDR2 (germline): SGHAT, FQNNGV.

The chain combines TRBV28 with TRBJ2-7; D is unclear. V was shortened by 1 base and J by 6 bases, with 13 bases between the two germline ends. This CDR3 is built from 14 residues. Per the germline V gene, CDR1 is MDHEN and CDR2 is SYDVKM. The CDR3 DNA reads as TGTGCCAGCAGTTTATCCCCGGTGCCGGTCGAGCAGTACTTC. Translating gives CASSLSPVPVEQYF.

This clone was recorded only once. The gene calls are TRBV28 and TRBJ2-5; the D gene is possibly TRBD2 (6 bases). Trimming took 8 bases from V and 1 from J, leaving 11 bases between them. Looked up from germline, CDR1 is MDHEN and CDR2 is SYDVKM. The CDR3 length is 13 residues. Written as DNA, the CDR3 is TGTGCCAGCGGGGGGATTCTCCAAGAGACCCAGTACTTC. Translated: CASGGILQETQYF.

This chain joins TRBV28 and TRBJ2-3; 9 positions agree with TRBD2. The germline gives CDR1 MDHEN, CDR2 SYDVKM. Trimming took 5 bases from V and 4 from J; bases not matched to a gene: 10. CDR3 length: 16 amino acids. CDR3 DNA sequence: TGTGCCAGCAGTCTCCGACTAGCGGATGAGTCAGATACGCAGTATTTT. As protein: CASSLRLADESDTQYF.

This clone came up a few times. The chain couples TRBV4-3 to TRBJ1-4, with D perhaps TRBD1 (5 bases). The length of the CDR3 is 15 residues. V was shortened by 0 bases and J by 5 bases, with 10 bases between the two germline ends. Germline V gene lookup returns CDR1 LGHNA and CDR2 YSLEER. CDR3 nucleotides: TGCGCCAGCAGCCAAGATTCAAGACAGAATGAAAAACTGTTTTTT. This gives the protein CASSQDSRQNEKLFF.

The V gene is TRBV2, the J gene TRBJ1-2; 7 bases match TRBD1. This CDR3 spans 15 amino acids. The ends lost 10 bases at V and 6 bases at J; junction bases unmatched: 17. CDR1 SNHLY and CDR2 FYNNEI come from the germline V gene. CDR3 DNA: TGTGCCACAAGAGCGGGCAGGGGGTCTCTAGATGGCTACACCTTC. Its protein product is CATRAGRGSLDGYTF.

This chain connects TRBV7-2 to TRBJ1-1; D gene unclear. V was cut by 5 bases and J by 8 bases, with 12 bases left in between. CDR1 is SGHTA, CDR2 FQGNSA, per germline. The CDR3 totals 12 residues. CDR3 nucleotides: TGTGCCAGCAGCCCCCGTGGTGGCGAAGCTTTCTTT. Translated, it gives CASSPRGGEAFF.

The chain joins TRBV3-1 (or the pseudogene TRBV3-2) to TRBJ1-5, with 9 bases that match TRBD1. CDR3 size: 14 residues. V lost 2 bases to trimming and J lost 7 bases; unmatched junction nucleotides: 3. The germline V gene encodes CDR1 LGHDT and CDR2 YNNKEL (reference sequence). This chain's CDR3 is CASSQITGGQPQHF. The DNA of the CDR3 is TGTGCCAGCAGCCAAATAACAGGGGGCCAGCCCCAGCATTTT.

The rearrangement joins TRBV27 to TRBJ1-2; D possibly corresponds to TRBD1 (5 bases). V lost 6 bases to trimming and J lost 3 bases, with 8 bases between them. This CDR3 spans 12 amino acids. Per the germline V gene, CDR1 is MNHEY and CDR2 is SMNVEV (reference sequence). CDR3 in DNA: TGTGCCAGCAGGGGGCTTTACTATGGCTACACCTTC. Amino acids: CASRGLYYGYTF.

This chain uses TRBV5-1 with TRBJ1-4; TRBD1 aligns across 11 bases. The CDR3 sequence is 14 residues long. Losses at the gene ends were 5 bases for V and 7 bases for J; bases not matched to a gene: 4. Germline V CDR1 and CDR2: SGHRS, YFSETQ. The CDR3 is CASSGGTGGEKLFF. The CDR3 DNA follows: TGCGCCAGCAGTGGGGGGACAGGGGGTGAAAAACTGTTTTTT.

The chain couples TRBV20-1 to TRBJ2-5, with TRBD2 matching over 7 bases. This CDR3 contains 11 residues. Germline-derived CDR1 and CDR2 are DFQATT and SNEGSKA (reference sequence). The DNA of the CDR3 is TGCACGGGCGGGAGTGGGGAGACCCAGTACTTC. This codes for CTGGSGETQYF.

V is TRBV2 and J is TRBJ1-2, with 10 bases fitting TRBD1. V lost 6 bases, J lost 6 bases, and 10 bases stayed unmatched. Germline V gene sequence: CDR1 SNHLY, CDR2 FYNNEI. The length of the CDR3 is 15 residues. Here the CDR3 DNA reads TGTGCCAGCAGGGCCCTGACAGGGGGCGACGATGGCTACACCTTC. It specifies CASRALTGGDDGYTF.

The chain joins TRBV19 to TRBJ2-7; D uncertain. V was cut by 4 bases and J by 0 bases, with 16 bases left in between. This CDR3 is built from 16 residues. The germline gives CDR1 LNHDA, CDR2 SQIVND (reference sequence). In DNA form, the CDR3 reads TGTGCCAGTAGTACCACCCCGGGTGGGTACTCCTACGAGCAGTACTTC. Protein product: CASSTTPGGYSYEQYF.

The chain carries TRBV7-9 and TRBJ1-3; 8 positions match TRBD1. The CDR3 spans 16 residues. After removal of 1 base from V and 3 bases from J, the junction contained 5 bases not matched to a gene. The germline CDR1 and CDR2 sequences are SEHNR and FQNEAQ (reference sequence). The CDR3 reads CASSLVQGAYGNTIYF. CDR3 coding DNA: TGTGCCAGCAGCTTAGTGCAGGGGGCGTATGGAAACACCATATATTTT. Full variable domain (outside the CDR3, taken from reference TRBV7-9 and TRBJ1-3): DTGVSQNPRHKITKRGQNVTFRCDPISEHNRLYWYRQTLGQGPEFLTYFQNEAQLEKSRLLSDRFSAERPKGSFSTLEIQRTEQGDSAMYLCASSLVQGAYGNTIYFGEGSWLTVV.

V gene TRBV5-1 combines with J gene TRBJ2-7, with no clear D. V lost 2 bases to trimming and J lost 5 bases, with 11 bases between them. Germline CDR1 is SGHRS and CDR2 is YFSETQ. This CDR3 spans 13 amino acids. The DNA for the CDR3 is TGCGCCAGCAGCTTTTCATGGCAGGACGAGCAGTACTTC. The encoded protein is CASSFSWQDEQYF.

The V gene is TRBV30, the J gene TRBJ1-4; the D gene is possibly TRBD1 (5 bases). V was clipped by 2 bases and J by 3 bases, with 13 bases between them. CDR1 is GTSNPN, CDR2 SVGIG, per germline (reference sequence). The CDR3 consists of 15 residues. CDR3 protein: CAWSRGLGANEKLFF. The CDR3 bases are TGTGCCTGGAGTCGGGGGTTGGGAGCTAATGAAAAACTGTTTTTT.

The V gene is TRBV11-2, the J gene TRBJ1-1, with D possibly matching TRBD1 (6 bases). Trimming took off 3 bases at V and 3 bases at J, with 11 bases between the two ends. CDR3 length equals 14 residues. Germline V CDR1 and CDR2: SGHAT, FQNNGV. Here the CDR3 DNA reads TGTGCCAGCAGCTTCACAGGGAGAGACACTGAAGCTTTCTTT. Translated, it gives CASSFTGRDTEAFF.

The chain uses TRBV7-2 and TRBJ1-4, with D unresolved. The V end was cut by 1 base, the J end by 6 bases, with 15 bases between. Germline CDR1 reads SGHTA; CDR2 reads FQGNSA. The CDR3 runs 16 residues. CDR3 DNA sequence: TGTGCCAGCAGCTTAGGATTGCGGACGGGGTATGAAAAACTGTTTTTT. Translation: CASSLGLRTGYEKLFF.